What follows describes a single T cell receptor (beta chain). This sample is part of a study of blood T cell repertoires in COVID-19. The length of the CDR3 is 16 residues. Germline CDR1 SEHNR, CDR2 FQNEAQ (reference sequence). The junction had 4 bases not matched to a gene; V was cut back by 6 bases and J by 1 base. Profiled with immunoSEQ multiplex PCR; TCRdb holds only in-frame clones, not every one. The sample consists of 250,000 to 300,000 clones, 88% of them appearing once. Sample: peripheral blood. This rearrangement joins TRBV7-9 to TRBJ2-3, with TRBD2 matching over 13 bases. The sequence was obtained from a woman in her 70s with COVID-19, enrolled during active disease. Written as DNA, the CDR3 is TGTGCCAGCAGTGGGACTAGCGGGATGCGCACAGATACGCAGTATTTT. Protein sequence: CASSGTSGMRTDTQYF.